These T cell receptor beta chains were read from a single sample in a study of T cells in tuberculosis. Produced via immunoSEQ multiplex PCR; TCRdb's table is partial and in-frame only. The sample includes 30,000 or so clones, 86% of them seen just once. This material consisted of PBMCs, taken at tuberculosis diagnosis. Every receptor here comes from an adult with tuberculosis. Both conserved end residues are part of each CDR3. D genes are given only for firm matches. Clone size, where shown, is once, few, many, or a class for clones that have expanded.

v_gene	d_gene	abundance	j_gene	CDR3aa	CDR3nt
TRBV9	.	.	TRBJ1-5	CASSLTGMSNQPQHF	TGTGCCAGCAGCCTTACAGGGATGAGCAATCAGCCCCAGCATTTT
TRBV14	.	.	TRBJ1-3	CASSPTLAGNTIYF	TGTGCCAGCAGCCCCACGTTAGCTGGAAACACCATATATTTT
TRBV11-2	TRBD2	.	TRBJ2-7	CASRRLAGRSYEQYF	TGTGCCAGCAGGAGACTAGCGGGACGCTCCTACGAGCAGTACTTC
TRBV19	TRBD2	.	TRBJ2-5	CASSIDRPTSGRVKTQYF	TGTGCCAGTAGTATAGACCGACCAACTAGCGGGAGAGTGAAGACCCAGTACTTC
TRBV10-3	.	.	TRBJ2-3	CAISGEGALTDTQYF	TGTGCCATCAGTGGCGAAGGAGCCCTCACAGATACGCAGTATTTT
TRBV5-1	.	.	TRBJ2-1	CASSLGQSYNEQFF	TGCGCCAGCAGCTTGGGGCAGTCCTACAATGAGCAGTTCTTC
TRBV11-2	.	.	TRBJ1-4	CASSPNREFNEKLFF	TGTGCCAGCAGCCCGAACAGGGAGTTTAATGAAAAACTGTTTTTT
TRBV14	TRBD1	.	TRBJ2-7	CASSQSRPGGGYEQYF	TGTGCCAGCAGCCAATCTCGGCCAGGGGGCGGGTACGAGCAGTACTTC
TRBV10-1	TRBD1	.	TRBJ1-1	CASSESLGTGGLNTEAFF	TGCGCCAGCAGTGAGTCACTTGGGACAGGGGGCCTGAACACTGAAGCTTTCTTT
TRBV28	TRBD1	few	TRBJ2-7	CASSTGTDPYEQYF	TGTGCCAGCAGTACCGGGACAGACCCCTACGAGCAGTACTTC
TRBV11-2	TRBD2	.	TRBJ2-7	CASSRTSSYEQYF	TGTGCCAGCAGCCGGACTAGCTCCTACGAGCAGTACTTC
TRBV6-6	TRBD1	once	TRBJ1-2	CASSYAPGQGGYTF	TGTGCCAGCAGTTACGCTCCGGGACAGGGTGGCTACACCTTC
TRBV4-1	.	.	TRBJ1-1	CASSQARGTEAFF	TGCGCCAGCAGCCAAGCTAGGGGAACTGAAGCTTTCTTT
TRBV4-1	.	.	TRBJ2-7	CASSQGPGLTYEQYF	TGCGCCAGCAGCCAAGGACCGGGACTTACCTACGAGCAGTACTTC
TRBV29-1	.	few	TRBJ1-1	CSVEGQGSTEAFF	TGCAGCGTTGAAGGGCAGGGGTCAACTGAAGCTTTCTTT
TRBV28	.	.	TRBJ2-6	CASSLEGVSGANVLTF	TGTGCCAGCAGTTTAGAGGGGGTTTCTGGGGCCAACGTCCTGACTTTC
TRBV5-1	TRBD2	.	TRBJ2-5	CASSLELAGGPGETQYF	TGCGCCAGCAGCTTGGAACTAGCGGGGGGGCCCGGGGAGACCCAGTACTTC
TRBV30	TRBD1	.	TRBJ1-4	CAWSVLDRGEKLFF	TGTGCCTGGAGTGTACTGGACAGGGGGGAAAAACTGTTTTTT
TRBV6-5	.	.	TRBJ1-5	CASKATGRRNQPQHF	TGTGCCAGCAAGGCTACGGGGAGACGCAATCAGCCCCAGCATTTT
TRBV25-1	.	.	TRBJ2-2	CASSVSGLRTGELFF	TGTGCCAGCAGTGTTTCAGGGTTGCGGACCGGGGAGCTGTTTTTT
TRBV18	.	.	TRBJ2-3	CASSPSGRGRDTQYF	TGTGCCAGCTCACCGAGCGGAAGAGGGAGAGATACGCAGTATTTT
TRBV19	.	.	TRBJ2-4	CASSNLQGTIAKNIQYF	TGTGCCAGTAGTAACTTACAGGGAACTATAGCCAAAAACATTCAGTACTTC
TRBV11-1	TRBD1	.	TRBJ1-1	CASSLLDRTGVGNTEAFF	TGTGCCAGCAGCTTACTCGATCGGACAGGGGTGGGGAACACTGAAGCTTTCTTT
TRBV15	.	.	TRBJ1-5	CATSRWTDDQPQHF	TGTGCCACCAGCAGATGGACAGACGATCAGCCCCAGCATTTT
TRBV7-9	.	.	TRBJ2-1	CASKSTGSSYNEQFF	TGTGCCAGCAAGTCCACAGGGAGCTCCTACAATGAGCAGTTCTTC
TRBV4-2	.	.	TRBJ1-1	CASSQDIRVNTEAFF	TGTGCCAGCAGCCAAGATATCCGGGTTAACACTGAAGCTTTCTTT
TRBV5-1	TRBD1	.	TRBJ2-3	CASRGTVSTDTQYF	TGCGCCAGCAGAGGGACAGTCAGCACAGATACGCAGTATTTT